This TCR beta chain was sequenced for a study of blood T cell repertoires in COVID-19. Study-wide context: There were acute and convalescent COVID-19 samples, and they came from the United States, Italy and Spain. T cells, B-cell-depleted T cells, or PBMCs supplied cDNA or gDNA.

Germline CDR1 LNHDA, CDR2 SQIVND (reference sequence). V shed 4 bases and J shed 0 bases, with 13 bases lying between them. The CDR3 contains 16 residues. In the authors' workflow: Estimated nucleated cell counts came from reference gene primer amplification. The table came from immunoSEQ multiplex PCR; TCRdb's copy has only in-frame clones and leaves some out. Clone size and the V and J calls come from that table; the DNA yielded D and trimming. The sample includes hundreds of thousands of clones, roughly 90% seen only once; the top ten take approximately 12%. This TCR was sampled from a woman aged 55-70 years with acute or convalescent COVID-19. The sequenced sample consisted of peripheral blood. This chain links TRBV19 with TRBJ2-1, with a weak D call TRBD2 (6 bases). The CDR3 DNA sequence: TGTGCCAGTAGTAGAGCCGGGACTTTCTCCTACAATGAGCAGTTCTTC. Its translation is CASSRAGTFSYNEQFF. The full variable domain, rest sourced from reference TRBV19 and TRBJ2-1, is DGGITQSPKYLFRKEGQNVTLSCEQNLNHDAMYWYRQDPGQGLRLIYYSQIVNDFQKGDIAEGYSVSREKKESFPLTVTSAQKNPTAFYLCASSRAGTFSYNEQFFGPGTRLTVL.